The T cell receptor beta chain under discussion was sequenced for a study of blood T cell repertoires in COVID-19. Across the whole study: The origin of the acute and convalescent COVID-19 samples was the United States, Italy and Spain. In each case, the material was cDNA or gDNA derived from T cells, B-cell-depleted T cells, or PBMCs.

Seattle enrolled patients during active infection and tracked them longitudinally. As processed by the authors: Nucleated cell number was recorded as an estimate derived from reference gene primer amplification. Sequencing used immunoSEQ multiplex PCR; TCRdb keeps in-frame clones, though not all of them. V and J calls and clone size are given by that table; D and trimming were obtained from the DNA. The sample lists 250,000 to 350,000 clones, about 88% occurring once. J was trimmed by 5 bases and V by 4 bases; bases with no gene match: 17. The CDR3 spans 17 residues. Germline lookup yields CDR1 SGHRS and CDR2 YFSETQ.

This sequence originates from a human donor with COVID-19, enrolled during active disease. The donor label of this sample is uncertain. The chain has TRBV5-1 and TRBJ1-1; 7 bases are a match to TRBD1. The sample was peripheral blood. In nucleotides, the CDR3 is TGCGCCAGCAGCGCTGGCCCCTCTAACAGGGGCGGTACTGAAGCTTTCTTT. This codes for CASSAGPSNRGGTEAFF.